This is a list of T cell receptor beta chains from one sample in a study of OX40 agonist ivuxolimab in advanced cancers. Using immunoSEQ multiplex PCR, the repertoire was profiled, and TCRdb retains in-frame clones only, with some absent. The table includes almost 80,000 clones, 80% to 90% detected once. The material was CD4+ or CD8+ T cells sorted from blood, obtained in a trial of the OX40 agonist ivuxolimab. The receptor set was obtained from an adult with an advanced solid tumor such as melanoma, head and neck, liver or kidney cancer. Each CDR3 is given with its conserved first and last residue. The order of the fields is V gene, clone size, J gene, D gene, CDR3 protein, CDR3 DNA. D genes are given only for firm matches. Only part of the rows carry a size: once, few, many, or a class if the clone is expanded.

>TRBV28|-|TRBJ2-5|TRBD1
CASSSPPRTGTETQYF
TGTGCCAGCAGTTCACCCCCTCGGACAGGGACAGAGACCCAGTACTTC
>TRBV5-1|few|TRBJ2-7|-
CASSLRSSAHSYEQYF
TGCGCCAGCAGCTTGCGGTCTAGCGCCCACTCCTACGAGCAGTACTTC
>TRBV5-4|-|TRBJ2-1|TRBD2
CASSLVLAPYNEQFF
TGTGCCAGCAGCTTGGTACTAGCGCCCTACAATGAGCAGTTCTTC
>TRBV7-2|-|TRBJ2-7|-
CASSFMTGEQYF
TGTGCCAGCAGCTTTATGACGGGGGAGCAGTACTTC
>TRBV7-8|-|TRBJ2-7|-
CASSLGGWTSSYEQYF
TGTGCCAGCAGCTTAGGGGGTTGGACCAGCTCCTACGAGCAGTACTTC
>TRBV7-6|-|TRBJ2-1|TRBD2
CASSFGLAATNEQFF
TGTGCCAGCAGCTTCGGACTAGCGGCGACCAATGAGCAGTTCTTC
>TRBV4-3|-|TRBJ2-1|-
CASSPEWGESPKNEQFF
TGCGCCAGCAGCCCGGAGTGGGGGGAGAGCCCGAAAAATGAGCAGTTCTTC
>TRBV5-6|-|TRBJ2-1|TRBD2
CASREVGLAGAEQFF
TGTGCCAGCAGAGAGGTGGGACTAGCGGGAGCGGAGCAGTTCTTC
>TRBV5-5|-|TRBJ2-2|-
CASSLAGQNTGELFF
TGTGCCAGCAGCTTGGCAGGCCAGAACACCGGGGAGCTGTTTTTT
>TRBV4-2|-|TRBJ2-2|-
CATKGDLAGELFF
TGTGCCACTAAGGGAGATTTAGCCGGGGAGCTGTTTTTT
>TRBV5-4|-|TRBJ2-5|-
CASSLEFEQETQYF
TGTGCCAGCAGCTTGGAGTTTGAACAAGAGACCCAGTACTTC
>TRBV5-1|-|TRBJ2-5|TRBD1
CASSPPGQQETQYF
TGCGCCAGCAGCCCACCGGGACAGCAAGAGACCCAGTACTTC
>TRBV19|-|TRBJ2-6|-
CASRISGANVLTF
TGTGCCAGTAGGATCTCTGGGGCCAACGTCCTGACTTTC
>TRBV12-5|-|TRBJ2-7|TRBD1
CASGDGTGSYEQYF
TGTGCTAGTGGTGATGGGACAGGGTCTTACGAGCAGTACTTC
>TRBV18|-|TRBJ1-2|TRBD1
CASSPTLGQDGYTF
TGTGCCAGCTCACCCACGTTGGGACAGGATGGCTACACCTTC
>TRBV27|-|TRBJ1-1|TRBD1
CASSKQGRGMNTEAFF
TGTGCCAGCAGTAAACAGGGGCGGGGTATGAACACTGAAGCTTTCTTT
>TRBV29-1|-|TRBJ1-1|-
CSVAMNTEAFF
TGCAGCGTTGCGATGAACACTGAAGCTTTCTTT
>TRBV5-1|-|TRBJ2-7|TRBD2
CASSLTSGGPYEQYF
TGCGCCAGCAGCTTGACTAGCGGGGGGCCCTACGAGCAGTACTTC
>TRBV5-1|-|TRBJ2-3|TRBD2
CASSLTSGSGSSDTQYF
TGCGCCAGCAGCTTGACTAGCGGGAGTGGCTCATCGGATACGCAGTATTTT
>TRBV9|-|TRBJ2-5|TRBD2
CASSVGDGRGQETQYF
TGTGCCAGCAGCGTAGGGGACGGGAGGGGACAAGAGACCCAGTACTTC
>TRBV7-2|-|TRBJ2-7|TRBD2
CASSLASGRGLEQYF
TGTGCCAGCAGCTTAGCTAGCGGGAGGGGATTAGAGCAGTACTTC
>TRBV28|-|TRBJ1-2|TRBD1
CASSSDRELNYGYTF
TGTGCCAGCAGCTCGGACAGGGAGCTTAACTATGGCTACACCTTC
>TRBV28|-|TRBJ2-7|TRBD2
CASSSLAGGGDEQYF
TGTGCCAGCAGTTCACTAGCGGGAGGGGGGGACGAGCAGTACTTC
>TRBV5-1|-|TRBJ2-7|-
CASRLGIGSDEQYF
TGCGCCAGCAGATTGGGAATAGGGTCGGACGAGCAGTACTTC
>TRBV19|-|TRBJ2-6|-
CASNPGELYSGANVLTF
TGTGCCAGTAATCCGGGGGAACTCTACTCTGGGGCCAACGTCCTGACTTTC
>TRBV7-3|-|TRBJ2-3|TRBD2
CASSQTGGPDTQYF
TGTGCCAGCAGCCAAACGGGAGGGCCAGATACGCAGTATTTT
>TRBV29-1|once|TRBJ2-5|TRBD2
CSVEPGASGETQYF
TGCAGCGTTGAACCCGGGGCTAGCGGGGAGACCCAGTACTTC
>TRBV7-3|once|TRBJ2-3|-
CASSLGVSDTQYF
TGTGCCAGCAGCTTAGGAGTTTCAGATACGCAGTATTTT
>TRBV5-8|-|TRBJ1-6|TRBD1
CASSEGQSYSPLHF
TGTGCCAGCAGCGAGGGACAGTCCTATTCACCCCTCCACTTT
>TRBV7-8|-|TRBJ2-2|TRBD2
CASSPLAGGNTGELFF
TGTGCCAGCAGCCCGTTAGCGGGAGGTAACACCGGGGAACTGTTTTTT
>TRBV15|-|TRBJ2-6|-
CATSRDQSGANVLTF
TGTGCCACCAGCAGAGATCAGTCTGGGGCCAACGTCCTGACTTTC
>TRBV18|few|TRBJ2-7|TRBD2
CASSPQGSGRAFEQYF
TGTGCCAGCTCACCACAGGGTAGCGGGAGGGCCTTCGAGCAGTACTTC
>TRBV7-8|-|TRBJ2-3|-
CASSYRLGGGTDTQYF
TGTGCCAGCAGCTACCGACTAGGGGGAGGCACAGATACGCAGTATTTT
>TRBV7-6|many|TRBJ2-2|-
CASSLGTGELFF
TGTGCCAGCAGCTTAGGTACCGGGGAGCTGTTTTTT
>TRBV10-2|-|TRBJ2-5|-
CASSGVRLQETQYF
TGCGCCAGCAGTGGGGTACGGCTCCAAGAGACCCAGTACTTC
>TRBV2|-|TRBJ1-4|-
CASSDRVGEKLFF
TGTGCCAGCAGTGACAGGGTTGGTGAAAAACTGTTTTTT
>TRBV7-9|-|TRBJ2-3|TRBD2
CASSLGVAGGPSDTQYF
TGTGCCAGCAGCTTAGGGGTGGCGGGAGGGCCTTCAGATACGCAGTATTTT
>TRBV7-8|-|TRBJ2-5|TRBD2
CASSLALAGGRQETQYF
TGTGCCAGCAGCTTAGCTCTAGCGGGAGGACGCCAAGAGACCCAGTACTTC
>TRBV5-1|once|TRBJ2-1|-
CASSLGLARGNEQFF
TGCGCCAGCAGCTTGGGCCTAGCGAGGGGGAATGAGCAGTTCTTC
>TRBV6-6|-|TRBJ1-4|TRBD1
CASRQTGASNEKLFF
TGTGCCAGCAGACAAACAGGGGCCTCCAATGAAAAACTGTTTTTT
>TRBV7-2|few|TRBJ1-4|-
CASSLEVKGGKLFF
TGTGCCAGCAGCTTAGAGGTCAAAGGAGGAAAACTGTTTTTT
>TRBV5-1|few|TRBJ2-7|TRBD2
CASSWTSGYEQYF
TGCGCCAGCAGCTGGACTAGTGGTTACGAGCAGTACTTC
>TRBV27|-|TRBJ1-6|-
CASSLSHRLSPLHF
TGTGCCAGCAGTTTATCGCACAGGTTATCACCCCTCCACTTT
>TRBV7-2|-|TRBJ2-7|TRBD1
CASSWDRGQYGEQYF
TGTGCCAGCAGCTGGGACAGGGGACAGTACGGCGAGCAGTACTTC
>TRBV5-1|-|TRBJ2-5|-
CASTPRATETQYF
TGCGCCAGCACCCCGAGGGCCACTGAGACCCAGTACTTC
>TRBV27|-|TRBJ2-1|TRBD2
CASSPSWASGFSYNEQFF
TGTGCCAGCAGTCCATCCTGGGCTAGCGGTTTCTCCTACAATGAGCAGTTCTTC
>TRBV11-2|-|TRBJ2-1|TRBD2
CASSLEGGNPYNEQFF
TGTGCCAGCAGCTTAGAGGGAGGGAATCCGTACAATGAGCAGTTCTTC
>TRBV10-1|-|TRBJ2-3|-
CASSDTGRTDTQYF
TGCGCCAGCAGTGACACGGGACGGACAGATACGCAGTATTTT
>TRBV6-5|-|TRBJ1-5|-
CASSLNRVSNQPQHF
TGTGCCAGCAGTCTGAACAGGGTAAGCAATCAGCCCCAGCATTTT
>TRBV10-3|-|TRBJ2-1|TRBD2
CAISASGSVNEQFF
TGTGCCATCAGTGCGAGCGGGAGTGTCAATGAGCAGTTCTTC
>TRBV2|-|TRBJ1-1|TRBD1
CASSATGGETEAFF
TGTGCCAGCAGTGCGACAGGGGGCGAGACTGAAGCTTTCTTT
>TRBV6-1|-|TRBJ1-6|-
CAVSREGLLGALHF
TGTGCCGTATCCAGGGAGGGTCTATTGGGAGCCCTCCACTTT
>TRBV5-4|-|TRBJ2-3|-
CASSRTYTDTQYF
TGTGCCAGCAGCAGGACATACACAGATACGCAGTATTTT
>TRBV19|-|TRBJ2-7|-
CASSSMGAAYEQYF
TGTGCCAGTAGTAGCATGGGGGCGGCCTACGAGCAGTACTTC
>TRBV29-1|-|TRBJ2-6|-
CSVILDGANVLTF
TGCAGCGTCATTCTTGATGGGGCCAACGTCCTGACTTTC